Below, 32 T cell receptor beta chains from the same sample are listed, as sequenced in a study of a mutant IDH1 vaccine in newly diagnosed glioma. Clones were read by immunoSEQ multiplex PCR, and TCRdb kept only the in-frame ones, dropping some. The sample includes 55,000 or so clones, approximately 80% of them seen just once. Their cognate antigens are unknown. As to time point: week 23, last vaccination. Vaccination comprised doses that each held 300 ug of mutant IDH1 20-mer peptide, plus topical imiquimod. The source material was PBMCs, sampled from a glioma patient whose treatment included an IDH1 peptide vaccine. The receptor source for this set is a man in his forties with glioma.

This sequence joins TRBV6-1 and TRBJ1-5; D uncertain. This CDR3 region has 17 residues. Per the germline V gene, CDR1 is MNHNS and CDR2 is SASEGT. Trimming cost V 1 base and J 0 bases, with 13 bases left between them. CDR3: CASSEGLSIYSNQPQHF. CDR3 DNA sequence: TGTGCCAGCAGTGAAGGCCTAAGCATCTATAGCAATCAGCCCCAGCATTTT.

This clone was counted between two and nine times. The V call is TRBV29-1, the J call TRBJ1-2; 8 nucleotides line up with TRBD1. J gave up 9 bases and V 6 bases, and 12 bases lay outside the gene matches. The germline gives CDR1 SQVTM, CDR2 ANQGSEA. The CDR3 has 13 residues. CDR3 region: CSVGWTGRYSYTF. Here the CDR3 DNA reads TGCAGCGTCGGCTGGACAGGGCGGTACAGCTACACCTTC.

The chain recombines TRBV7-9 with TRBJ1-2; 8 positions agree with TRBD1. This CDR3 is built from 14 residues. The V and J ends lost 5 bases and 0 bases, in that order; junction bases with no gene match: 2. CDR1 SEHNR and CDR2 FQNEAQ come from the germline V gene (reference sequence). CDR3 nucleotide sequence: TGTGCCAGCAGCCGGGGACAGGCTAACTATGGCTACACCTTC. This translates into CASSRGQANYGYTF.

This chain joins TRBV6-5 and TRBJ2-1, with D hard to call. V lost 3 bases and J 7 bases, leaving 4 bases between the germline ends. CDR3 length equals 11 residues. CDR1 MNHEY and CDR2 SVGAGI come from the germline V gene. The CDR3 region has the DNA TGTGCCAGCAGTTATGGGAATGAGCAGTTCTTC. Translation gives CASSYGNEQFF.

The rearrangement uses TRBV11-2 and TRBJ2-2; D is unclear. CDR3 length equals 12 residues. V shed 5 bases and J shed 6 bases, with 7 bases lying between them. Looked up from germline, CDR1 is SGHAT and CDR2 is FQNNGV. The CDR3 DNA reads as TGTGCCAGCAGCCGGTTGGCCGGGGAGCTGTTTTTT. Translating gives CASSRLAGELFF.

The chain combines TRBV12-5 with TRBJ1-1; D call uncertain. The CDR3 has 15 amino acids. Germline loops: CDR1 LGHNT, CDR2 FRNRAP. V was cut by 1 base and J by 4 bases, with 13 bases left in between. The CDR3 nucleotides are TGTGCTAGTGGTTTGGGTCTGGGCGTGGGCACTGAAGCTTTCTTT. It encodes CASGLGLGVGTEAFF.

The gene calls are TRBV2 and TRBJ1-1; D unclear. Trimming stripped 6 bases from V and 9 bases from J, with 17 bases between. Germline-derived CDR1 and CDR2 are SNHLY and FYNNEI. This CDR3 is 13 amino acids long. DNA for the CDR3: TGTGCCAGCAGCCTGGACCCAAACCGGCAAGCTTTCTTT. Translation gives CASSLDPNRQAFF.

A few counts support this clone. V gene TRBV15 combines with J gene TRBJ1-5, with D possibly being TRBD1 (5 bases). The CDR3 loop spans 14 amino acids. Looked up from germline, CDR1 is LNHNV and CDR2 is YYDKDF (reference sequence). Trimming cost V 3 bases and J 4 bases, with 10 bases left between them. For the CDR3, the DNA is TGTGCCACCAGCAGGGACCGGGGGAATCAGCCCCAGCATTTT. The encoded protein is CATSRDRGNQPQHF. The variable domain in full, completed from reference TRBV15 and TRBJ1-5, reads DAMVIQNPRYQVTQFGKPVTLSCSQTLNHNVMYWYQQKSSQAPKLLFHYYDKDFNNEADTPDNFQSRRPNTSFCFLDIRSPGLGDTAMYLCATSRDRGNQPQHFGDGTRLSIL.

The CDR3 DNA is TGTGCCAGCAGTGAACAAGCTTTCGGTGAGCAGTACTTC. It translates to CASSEQAFGEQYF. The chain has TRBV2 and TRBJ2-7; the D is unclear. The length of the CDR3 is 13 residues. Germline assignment: CDR1 SNHLY and CDR2 FYNNEI. V was shortened by 2 bases and J by 7 bases, with 12 bases between the two germline ends.

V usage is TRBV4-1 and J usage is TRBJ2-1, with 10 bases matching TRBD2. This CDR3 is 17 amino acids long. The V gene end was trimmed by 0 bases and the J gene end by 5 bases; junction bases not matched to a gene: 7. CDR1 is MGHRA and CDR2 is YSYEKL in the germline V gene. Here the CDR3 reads CASSQDVTSGTNNEQFF. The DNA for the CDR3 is TGCGCCAGCAGCCAAGATGTAACTAGCGGGACAAACAATGAGCAGTTCTTC.

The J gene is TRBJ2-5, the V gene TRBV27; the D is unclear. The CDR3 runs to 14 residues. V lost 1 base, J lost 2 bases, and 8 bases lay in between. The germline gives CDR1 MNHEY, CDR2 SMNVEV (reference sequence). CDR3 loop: CASSLFGRQETQYF. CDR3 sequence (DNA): TGTGCCAGCAGTTTATTTGGCAGACAAGAGACCCAGTACTTC.

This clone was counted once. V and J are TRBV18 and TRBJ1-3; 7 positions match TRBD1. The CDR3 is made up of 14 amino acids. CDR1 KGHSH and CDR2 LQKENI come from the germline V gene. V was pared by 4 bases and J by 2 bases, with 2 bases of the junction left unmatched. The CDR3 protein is CASSLQGAGNTIYF. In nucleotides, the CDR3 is TGTGCCAGCTCACTTCAGGGGGCTGGAAACACCATATATTTT.

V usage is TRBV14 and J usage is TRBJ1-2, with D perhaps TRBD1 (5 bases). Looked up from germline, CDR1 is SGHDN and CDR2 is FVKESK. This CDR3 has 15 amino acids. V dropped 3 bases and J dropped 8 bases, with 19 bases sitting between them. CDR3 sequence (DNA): TGTGCCAGCAGCCACCAGGGTCTCCGGTTCGGGGGCTACACCTTC. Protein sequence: CASSHQGLRFGGYTF. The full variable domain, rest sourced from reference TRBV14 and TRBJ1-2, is EAGVTQFPSHSVIEKGQTVTLRCDPISGHDNLYWYRRVMGKEIKFLLHFVKESKQDESGMPNNRFLAERTGGTYSTLKVQPAELEDSGVYFCASSHQGLRFGGYTFGSGTRLTVV.

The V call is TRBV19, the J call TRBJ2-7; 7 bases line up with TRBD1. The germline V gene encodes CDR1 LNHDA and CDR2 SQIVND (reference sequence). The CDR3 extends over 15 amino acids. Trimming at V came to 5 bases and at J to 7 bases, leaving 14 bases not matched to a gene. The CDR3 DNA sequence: TGTGCCAGTAGTCCCCGGGACAGTCGTCGTAGGGAGCAGTACTTC. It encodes CASSPRDSRRREQYF.

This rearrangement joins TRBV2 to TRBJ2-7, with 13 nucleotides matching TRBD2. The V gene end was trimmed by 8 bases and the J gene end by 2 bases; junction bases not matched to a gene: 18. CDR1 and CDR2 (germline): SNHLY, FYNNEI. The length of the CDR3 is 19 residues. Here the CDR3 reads CASQYNYRGTSGTPYEQYF. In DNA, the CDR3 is TGTGCCAGCCAATACAATTACAGGGGGACTAGCGGGACGCCCTACGAGCAGTACTTC.

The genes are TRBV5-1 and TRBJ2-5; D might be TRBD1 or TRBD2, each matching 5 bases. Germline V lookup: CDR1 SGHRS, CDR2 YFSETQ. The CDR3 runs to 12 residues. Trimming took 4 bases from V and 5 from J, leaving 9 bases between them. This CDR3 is CASSRDGETQYF. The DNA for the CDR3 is TGCGCCAGCAGCAGGGACGGGGAGACCCAGTACTTC.

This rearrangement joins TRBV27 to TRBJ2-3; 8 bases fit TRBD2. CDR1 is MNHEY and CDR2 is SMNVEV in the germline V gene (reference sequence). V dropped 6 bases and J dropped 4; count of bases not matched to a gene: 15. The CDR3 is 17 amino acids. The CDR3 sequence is CASSHRGGRGDADTQYF. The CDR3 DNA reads TGTGCCAGCAGCCATCGGGGGGGGCGGGGGGACGCAGATACGCAGTATTTT.

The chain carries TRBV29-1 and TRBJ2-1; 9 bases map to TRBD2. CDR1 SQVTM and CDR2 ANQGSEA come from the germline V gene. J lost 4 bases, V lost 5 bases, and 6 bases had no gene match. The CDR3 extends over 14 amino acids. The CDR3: CSVSRSGGYNEQFF. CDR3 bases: TGCAGCGTTTCTCGTAGCGGGGGTTACAATGAGCAGTTCTTC.

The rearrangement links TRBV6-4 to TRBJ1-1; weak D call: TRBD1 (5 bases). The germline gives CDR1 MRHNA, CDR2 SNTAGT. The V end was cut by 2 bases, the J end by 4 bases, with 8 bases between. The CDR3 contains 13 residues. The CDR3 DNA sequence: TGTGCCAGCAGTGACGGCGGGGGCACTGAAGCTTTCTTT. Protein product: CASSDGGGTEAFF.

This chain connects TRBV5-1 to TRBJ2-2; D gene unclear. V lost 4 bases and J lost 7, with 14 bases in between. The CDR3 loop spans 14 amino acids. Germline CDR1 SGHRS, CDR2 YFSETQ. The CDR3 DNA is TGCGCCAGCAGCCCCGTAAAGTCCGGCGGGGAGCTGTTTTTT. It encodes CASSPVKSGGELFF.

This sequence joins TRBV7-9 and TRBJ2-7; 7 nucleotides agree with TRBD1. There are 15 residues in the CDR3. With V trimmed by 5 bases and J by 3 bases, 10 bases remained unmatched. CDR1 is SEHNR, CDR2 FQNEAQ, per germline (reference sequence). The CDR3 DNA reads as TGTGCCAGCAGCGGGCGAGGACAGGTTCTCTACGAGCAGTACTTC. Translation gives CASSGRGQVLYEQYF.

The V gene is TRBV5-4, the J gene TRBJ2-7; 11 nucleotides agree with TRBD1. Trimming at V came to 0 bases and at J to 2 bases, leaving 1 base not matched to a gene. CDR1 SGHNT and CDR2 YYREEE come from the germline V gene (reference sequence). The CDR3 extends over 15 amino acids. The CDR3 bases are TGTGCCAGCAGCTTGGGGGGACAGGGGGCCTACGAGCAGTACTTC. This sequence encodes CASSLGGQGAYEQYF.

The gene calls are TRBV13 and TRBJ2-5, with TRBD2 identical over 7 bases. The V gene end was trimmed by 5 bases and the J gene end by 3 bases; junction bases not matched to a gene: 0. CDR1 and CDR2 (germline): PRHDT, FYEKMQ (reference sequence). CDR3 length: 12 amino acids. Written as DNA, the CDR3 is TGTGCCAGCAGCGGGGGGGAAGAGACCCAGTACTTC. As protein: CASSGGEETQYF.

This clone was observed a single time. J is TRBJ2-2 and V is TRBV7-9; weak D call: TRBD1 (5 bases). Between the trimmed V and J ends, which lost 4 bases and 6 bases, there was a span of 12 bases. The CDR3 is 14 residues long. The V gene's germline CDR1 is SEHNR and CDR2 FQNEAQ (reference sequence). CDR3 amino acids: CASSSLTGSGELFF. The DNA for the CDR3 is TGTGCCAGCAGCTCCCTAACAGGCTCCGGGGAGCTGTTTTTT.

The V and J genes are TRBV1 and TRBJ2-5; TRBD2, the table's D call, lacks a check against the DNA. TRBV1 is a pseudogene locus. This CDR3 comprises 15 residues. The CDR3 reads CTSSQLSGGDETQYF. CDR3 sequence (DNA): TGCACCAGCAGCCAACTTAGCGGGGGGGATGAGACCCAGTACTTC.

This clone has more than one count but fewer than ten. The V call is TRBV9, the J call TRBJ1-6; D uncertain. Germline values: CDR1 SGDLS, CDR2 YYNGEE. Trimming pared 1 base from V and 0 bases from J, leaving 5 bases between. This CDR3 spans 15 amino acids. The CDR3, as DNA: TGTGCCAGCAGCGTACAAAGCTCCTATAATTCACCCCTCCACTTT. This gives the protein CASSVQSSYNSPLHF.

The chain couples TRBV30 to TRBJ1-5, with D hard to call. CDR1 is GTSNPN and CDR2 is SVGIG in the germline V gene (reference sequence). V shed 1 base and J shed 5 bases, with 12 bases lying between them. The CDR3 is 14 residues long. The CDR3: CAWSGWGSDQPQHF. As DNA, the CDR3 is TGTGCCTGGAGTGGGTGGGGAAGCGATCAGCCCCAGCATTTT.

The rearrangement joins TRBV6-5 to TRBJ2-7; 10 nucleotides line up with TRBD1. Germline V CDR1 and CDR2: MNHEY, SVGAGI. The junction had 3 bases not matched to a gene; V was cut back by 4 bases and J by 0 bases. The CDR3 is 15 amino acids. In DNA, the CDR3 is TGTGCCAGCAGTTCCCGGACAGGGGGCTCCTACGAGCAGTACTTC. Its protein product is CASSSRTGGSYEQYF.

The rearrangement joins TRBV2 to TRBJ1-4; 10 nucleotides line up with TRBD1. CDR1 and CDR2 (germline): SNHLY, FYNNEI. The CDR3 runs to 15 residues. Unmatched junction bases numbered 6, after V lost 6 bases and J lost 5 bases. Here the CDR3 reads CASSRDRGRNEKLFF. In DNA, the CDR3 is TGTGCCAGCAGCCGTGACAGGGGGCGGAATGAAAAACTGTTTTTT.

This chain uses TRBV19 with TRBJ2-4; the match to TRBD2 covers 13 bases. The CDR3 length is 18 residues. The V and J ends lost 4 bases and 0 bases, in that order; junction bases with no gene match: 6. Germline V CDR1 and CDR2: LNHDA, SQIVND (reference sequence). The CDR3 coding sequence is TGTGCCAGTAGTAGCAGACTAGCGGGGGGTTTAGCCAAAAACATTCAGTACTTC. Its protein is CASSSRLAGGLAKNIQYF.

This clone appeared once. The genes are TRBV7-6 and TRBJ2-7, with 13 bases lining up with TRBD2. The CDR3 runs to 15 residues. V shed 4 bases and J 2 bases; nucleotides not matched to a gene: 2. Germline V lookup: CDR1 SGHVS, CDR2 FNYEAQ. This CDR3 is CASSSGLAGTYEQYF. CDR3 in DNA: TGTGCCAGCAGCTCGGGACTAGCGGGGACCTACGAGCAGTACTTC. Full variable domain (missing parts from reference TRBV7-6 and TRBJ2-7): GAGVSQSPRYKVTKRGQDVALRCDPISGHVSLYWYRQALGQGPEFLTYFNYEAQQDKSGLPNDRFSAERPEGSISTLTIQRTEQRDSAMYRCASSSGLAGTYEQYFGPGTRLTVT.

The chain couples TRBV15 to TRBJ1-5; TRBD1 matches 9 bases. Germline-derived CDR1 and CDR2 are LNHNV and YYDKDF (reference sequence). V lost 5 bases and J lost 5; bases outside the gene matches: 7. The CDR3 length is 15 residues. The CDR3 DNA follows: TGTGCCACCAGCGGCCGGGACAGGGAGGATCAGCCCCAGCATTTT. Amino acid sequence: CATSGRDREDQPQHF.